The text below deals with one T cell receptor (beta chain). Its antigen is as yet unknown. Researchers took RNA transcripts and amplified the TCR beta CDR3 regions from them. The TCR CDR3 was amplified in a first-round RT-PCR using the HTBI primer set. TCRdb re-called the multiplex PCR reads through MiXCR, storing one row per CDR3 protein. The sample includes about 560,000 distinct CDR3 sequences, around 15% of them seen just once. V was shortened by 4 bases and J by 1 base, with 10 bases between the two germline ends. From germline, CDR1 is MGHDK and CDR2 SYGVNS. The CDR3 is 14 amino acids. This sample was included in a study of T cells in Graves' hyperthyroidism and ophthalmopathy. Diagnosis of hyperthyroidism was new in patients aged 18 to 65, and its duration was under 2 months. General observations from the study: In the blood, most expanded thyroid clonotypes above 0.001 appeared as well. A 13 V-J model separated ophthalmopathy from stable hyperthyroidism.

This TCR was sampled from a young woman with Graves' hyperthyroidism. The sequenced material came from blood. The chain employs TRBV25-1 and TRBJ1-1, with D unclear. The CDR3 protein is CASSGVGWNTEAFF. The CDR3 DNA sequence: TGTGCCAGCAGTGGAGTAGGGTGGAACACTGAAGCTTTCTTT.